This TCR beta chain comes out of a study of T cell changes during pregnancy in multiple sclerosis. The CDR3 contains 15 residues. CDR1 SQVTM and CDR2 ANQGSEA come from the germline V gene. The ends lost 1 base at V and 2 bases at J; junction bases unmatched: 7. The data were produced by immunoSEQ multiplex PCR, yet TCRdb's version contains in-frame clones alone and is incomplete. The sample carries under 85,000 clones, more than 80% recorded once. This sequence originates from a female donor with multiple sclerosis, enrolled in a pregnancy study. The sequencing here drew on CD4+ T cells from peripheral blood mononuclear cells, taken before pregnancy. The V and J genes are TRBV29-1 and TRBJ2-5; 7 bases are shared with TRBD2. CDR3 in amino acids: CSVEGAGRVQETQYF. The CDR3 bases are TGCAGCGTTGAAGGGGCTGGGAGGGTGCAAGAGACCCAGTACTTC. Filled out from reference TRBV29-1 and TRBJ2-5, the complete variable domain reads SAVISQKPSRDICQRGTSLTIQCQVDSQVTMMFWYRQQPGQSLTLIATANQGSEATYESGFVIDKFPISRPNLTFSTLTVSNMSPEDSSIYLCSVEGAGRVQETQYFGPGTRLLVL.